The text below deals with one T cell receptor (beta chain). The antigen it recognizes is unknown. The protocol used for the library was 5' RACE. The input for every TCR library was 3,500 to 4,500 ng of total RNA. For each sample, cDNA was synthesized in eight separate reactions using SMARTScribe reverse transcriptase. During cDNA synthesis, template switching introduced unique molecular identifiers that contained a 6-nucleotide sample barcode. Two nested PCRs of roughly 16 and 10 cycles amplified the TCRalpha and TCRbeta cDNA, and bead purification followed each PCR. Before amplification, the cDNA was treated with uracil DNA-glycosylase and purified using the QIAquick PCR purification kit. The second PCR added Illumina TruSeq-compatible adapters along with sample-specific barcodes. TapeStation and Qubit were used to check library quality and concentration, and around 5.3 ng of each library was pooled. Sequencing of the pooled libraries was done on an Illumina HiSeq2500 single-index Rapid Run using custom sequencing primers and 2 x 100 bp reads. From the authors' description of their analysis: MiGEC version 1.2.6 was used for UMI-based consensus assembly to correct PCR and sequencing errors. MiXCR version 2.1.1 handled V(D)J alignment, clonotype assembly and CDR3 extraction. Normalisation of gene usage, clonotype sharing and MAIT/NKT TCR abundance was achieved by analysing the top 1000, 10 000 and 20 000 clonotypes per sample. Diversity was computed as the inverse Simpson index with the vegan R package after downsampling to 27 000 UMIs. Paired Mann-Whitney U tests on discordant twin pairs were used, with Benjamini-Hochberg multiple-testing correction. Each CDR3 protein sequence appears as one entry after TCRdb reprocessed the reads, and no DNA is included. It is TCRdb's table, rather than the study itself, that gives the V and J calls and clone size. The table kept for this sample lists a few hundred thousand distinct CDR3 sequences. The top ten constitute 2% to 3% of the sample.

From each donor, a roughly 2.7 ml peripheral blood sample was collected into PAXgene tubes and kept at -80 degrees C. Without any T cell sorting, total RNA was extracted from whole blood using the PAXgene blood miRNA kit on an automated QIAcube. Peripheral blood from monozygotic twin pairs, either concordant or discordant for inflammatory bowel disease, underwent deep TCRalpha and TCRbeta repertoire profiling that used unique molecular barcoding. Smoking habits were recorded for all twin pairs, and individuals were classified as current, former or never smokers. This sample was included in a study of monozygotic twins with inflammatory bowel disease (dated by TCRdb to the late 2010s). About the full investigation: A total of roughly 28 monozygotic twin pairs were included in the full study, comprising nine German pairs (four IBD-concordant, five IBD-discordant) and 19 IBD-discordant Danish pairs. Each individual had, on average, about 151 000 unique TCRalpha sequences and 181 000 unique TCRbeta sequences available for analysis. The search for disease-associated traits relied mainly on comparing IBD patients with their genetically identical healthy co-twins within discordant pairs. Here is what the overall study found, with its caveats: IBD patients had lower TCRbeta repertoire diversity, measured by the inverse Simpson index, than their healthy co-twins. Different T cell subtypes could not be distinguished in the analysis. The results gave no support for a single strong signal or clonotype linked to IBD. Because patients received different immunosuppressive treatments, the repertoires may have picked up extra background noise and variability between individuals. No difference in repertoire similarity was observed between concordant and discordant twins, possibly owing to limited statistical power. Fewer clonotypes were shared with other individuals by IBD patients than by healthy twins, most markedly in patients showing signs of disease activity.

CDR1 and CDR2, per the germline V gene, are SGDLS and YYNGEE. The CDR3 numbers 14 residues from cysteine through phenylalanine. No DNA sequence is on record. This chain is built from TRBV9 and TRBJ2-2. The specimen sequenced was blood. This TCR was sampled from a human donor with ulcerative colitis or Crohn's disease, or a healthy co-twin of an affected twin (not recorded which). CDR3 reads: CASSGLGRTGELFF. With the portions outside the CDR3 filled from the reference TRBV9 and TRBJ2-2 genes, the complete variable region becomes DSGVTQTPKHLITATGQRVTLRCSPRSGDLSVYWYQQSLDQGLQFLIQYYNGEERAKGNILERFSAQQFPDLHSELNLSSLELGDSALYFCASSGLGRTGELFFGEGSRLTVL.